One and the same sample provided the 30 T cell receptor beta chains below, sequenced in a study of cytomegalovirus exposure and HLA in healthy donors. PCR primers comprised 60 Vbeta and 13 Jbeta primers. Sequenced by immunoSEQ multiplex PCR; TCRdb stores in-frame clones only, minus some. In all, the sample yields 60,000 to 70,000 clones. Sample: PBMCs. The source of these receptors is a boy aged 10-17 years in good health and CMV-seronegative.

Note on this clone: Other DNA sequences within the sample encode an identical CDR3. This chain joins TRBV5-6 and TRBJ2-7, with D unresolved. The germline gives CDR1 SGHDT, CDR2 YYEEEE. CDR3 size: 15 residues. V dropped 4 bases and J dropped 2 bases, with 16 bases sitting between them. The chain's CDR3 is CASSQEVRSAYEQYF. CDR3 nucleotides: TGTGCCAGCAGCCAAGAGGTACGGAGCGCCTACGAGCAGTACTTC.

The J gene is TRBJ1-4, the V gene TRBV7-9; tentative D call: TRBD1 (6 bases). Trimming pared 7 bases from V and 7 bases from J, leaving 16 bases between. Germline V gene sequence: CDR1 SEHNR, CDR2 FQNEAQ (reference sequence). The CDR3 runs to 14 residues. This CDR3 reads CASTPREGGEKLFF. As DNA, the CDR3 is TGTGCCAGCACCCCCCGGGAAGGGGGTGAAAAACTGTTTTTT.

V is TRBV6-6 and J is TRBJ1-1; tentative D call: TRBD1 (5 bases). This CDR3 region has 15 residues. V was shortened by 0 bases and J by 0 bases, with 8 bases between the two germline ends. Germline values: CDR1 MNHNY, CDR2 SVGAGI (reference sequence). The CDR3 region is CASSYSDRMNTEAFF. Here the CDR3 DNA reads TGTGCCAGCAGTTACTCTGACAGAATGAACACTGAAGCTTTCTTT.

The V gene is TRBV6-5, the J gene TRBJ2-1, with 8 bases aligning to TRBD2. Trimming took 9 bases from V and 2 from J; bases not matched to a gene: 6. From germline, CDR1 is MNHEY and CDR2 SVGAGI. CDR3 length: 14 amino acids. The chain's CDR3 is CASTAGVAYNEQFF. The DNA of the CDR3 is TGTGCCAGTACAGCGGGGGTCGCCTACAATGAGCAGTTCTTC.

The rearrangement joins TRBV5-1 to TRBJ2-2; D perhaps matches TRBD2 (5 bases). The length of the CDR3 is 15 residues. V shed 1 base and J shed 3 bases, with 10 bases lying between them. CDR1 is SGHRS, CDR2 YFSETQ, per germline. CDR3 residues: CASSLREFDTGELFF. CDR3 coding DNA: TGCGCCAGCAGCTTGAGGGAGTTCGACACCGGGGAGCTGTTTTTT.

V is TRBV6-4 and J is TRBJ1-1; the D gene is possibly TRBD1 (5 bases). Per germline, CDR1 MRHNA and CDR2 SNTAGT. CDR3 length: 11 residues. Trimming removed 6 bases at V and 4 bases at J, with 6 bases between. This CDR3 reads CASSGGTEAFF. The CDR3 DNA is TGTGCCAGCAGCGGGGGCACTGAAGCTTTCTTT.

The chain joins TRBV2 to TRBJ1-2; 8 nucleotides agree with TRBD1. Germline-derived CDR1 and CDR2 are SNHLY and FYNNEI. V lost 8 bases, J lost 6 bases, and 11 bases stayed unmatched. CDR3 length: 14 amino acids. Here the CDR3 reads CASRTGGGRNGYTF. CDR3 DNA sequence: TGTGCCAGCCGTACAGGGGGAGGACGCAATGGCTACACCTTC.

CDR3 sequence reads: CASSLGSTGAEEKLFF. As DNA, the CDR3 is TGCGCCAGCAGCTTGGGAAGCACAGGGGCGGAAGAAAAACTGTTTTTT. The rearrangement links TRBV5-1 to TRBJ1-4; TRBD1 matches at 7 bases. The CDR3 loop spans 16 amino acids. V gave up 0 bases and J gave up 8 bases; unmatched junction bases: 10. Germline V gene data show CDR1 as SGHRS and CDR2 as YFSETQ.

This rearrangement joins TRBV7-2 to TRBJ1-2; D gene ambiguous. Germline lookup yields CDR1 SGHTA and CDR2 FQGNSA. Trimming cost V 5 bases and J 4 bases, with 11 bases left between them. This CDR3 has 13 residues. CDR3 bases: TGTGCCAGCAGCATTCTGACGGGCTATGGCTACACCTTC. As protein: CASSILTGYGYTF.

In DNA form, the CDR3 reads TGTGCCAGCAGCTTAGGATGGGTAGGGGAGAACACTGAAGCTTTCTTT. It is translated as CASSLGWVGENTEAFF. The V call is TRBV13, the J call TRBJ1-1; D might be TRBD1 (5 bases). V lost 0 bases to trimming and J lost 1 base, with 12 bases between them. CDR1 PRHDT and CDR2 FYEKMQ come from the germline V gene (reference sequence). The CDR3 is made up of 16 amino acids.

The chain is built from TRBV18 and TRBJ1-4; 7 nucleotides align to TRBD1. V shed 0 bases and J 8 bases; nucleotides not matched to a gene: 3. This CDR3 is 14 amino acids long. Germline assignment: CDR1 KGHSH and CDR2 LQKENI. This CDR3 is CASSPPTGSEKLFF. CDR3 nucleotide sequence: TGTGCCAGCTCACCACCGACAGGGAGCGAAAAACTGTTTTTT.

The chain recombines TRBV7-6 with TRBJ1-6; D gene ambiguous. Germline V lookup: CDR1 SGHVS, CDR2 FNYEAQ. Trimming cost V 4 bases and J 5 bases, with 9 bases left between them. This CDR3 has 14 residues. The CDR3 nucleotides read TGTGCCAGCAGCTCCGTGGCTCATAATTCACCCCTCCACTTT. Translation gives CASSSVAHNSPLHF.

This chain connects TRBV30 to TRBJ2-1; maybe TRBD2 (6 bases). The CDR3 is 14 amino acids. The germline V gene encodes CDR1 GTSNPN and CDR2 SVGIG (reference sequence). V lost 8 bases and J 0 bases, leaving 14 bases between the germline ends. CDR3 in DNA: TGTGCCGGAGGGGACTTGAGCTCCTACAATGAGCAGTTCTTC. Protein product: CAGGDLSSYNEQFF.

J is TRBJ2-7 and V is TRBV14, with 8 positions matching TRBD1. CDR1 is SGHDN and CDR2 is FVKESK in the germline V gene. The CDR3 sequence is 14 residues long. V lost 0 bases, J lost 13 bases, and 11 bases stayed unmatched. CDR3 loop: CASSQDSGRGRYYF. CDR3 DNA: TGTGCCAGCAGCCAAGATAGTGGCAGGGGGCGCTACTACTTC.

Turning to this clone: This same CDR3 is encoded by further DNA sequences in the sample. The rearrangement uses TRBV4-1 and TRBJ2-7; 9 bases align to TRBD1. Germline V gene data show CDR1 as MGHRA and CDR2 as YSYEKL. V was clipped by 10 bases and J by 1 base; unmatched bases: 23. The CDR3 has 19 residues. The CDR3 nucleotides read TGCGCCACCCCTCAACTCCCGGGACAGGGCGAAAAGAATTCCTACGAGCAGTACTTC. Protein: CATPQLPGQGEKNSYEQYF.

The V call is TRBV7-8, the J call TRBJ1-2, with 9 nucleotides matching TRBD1. V was pared by 6 bases and J by 1 base, with 3 bases of the junction left unmatched. The CDR3 runs 14 residues. Germline V CDR1 and CDR2: SGHVS, FQNEAQ. This CDR3 reads CASRQGASNYGYTF. The CDR3 DNA reads as TGTGCCAGCAGACAGGGGGCGAGTAACTATGGCTACACCTTC.

The chain recombines TRBV4-3 with TRBJ2-1, with TRBD2 identical over 7 bases. CDR1 and CDR2 (germline): LGHNA, YSLEER. Unmatched junction bases numbered 13, after V lost 0 bases and J lost 8 bases. This CDR3 contains 17 residues. The CDR3 protein is CASSQELGLAVKYEQFF. CDR3 DNA: TGCGCCAGCAGCCAAGAGCTAGGGCTAGCGGTTAAATATGAGCAGTTCTTC.

The chain combines TRBV18 with TRBJ2-7, with 8 bases lining up with TRBD1. The CDR3 spans 14 residues. The germline V gene has CDR1 KGHSH and CDR2 LQKENI. V shed 6 bases and J 2 bases; nucleotides not matched to a gene: 6. CDR3 loop: CASSRTGRAYEQYF. The CDR3 DNA reads TGTGCCAGCTCCCGGACAGGGCGAGCCTACGAGCAGTACTTC.

V is TRBV5-1 and J is TRBJ2-7; TRBD2 might be the D (5 bases). Germline CDR1 and CDR2: SGHRS and YFSETQ. The CDR3 consists of 15 residues. V was trimmed by 0 bases and J by 1 base, leaving 11 bases between them. CDR3 sequence: CASSLAPEDSYEQYF. The CDR3 nucleotides read TGCGCCAGCAGCTTGGCCCCGGAGGATTCCTACGAGCAGTACTTC.

This sequence joins TRBV9 and TRBJ2-1; 10 nucleotides align to TRBD2. Germline values: CDR1 SGDLS, CDR2 YYNGEE. This CDR3 has 17 amino acids. The V and J ends lost 0 bases and 9 bases, in that order; junction bases with no gene match: 12. This CDR3 reads CASSVGPPSSGSGEQFF. DNA of the CDR3: TGTGCCAGCAGCGTAGGCCCCCCGTCTAGCGGGAGTGGTGAGCAGTTCTTC.

The chain combines TRBV5-1 with TRBJ1-2; 9 positions match TRBD1. V lost 4 bases to trimming and J lost 3 bases; unmatched junction nucleotides: 7. Germline V gene sequence: CDR1 SGHRS, CDR2 YFSETQ. The CDR3 has 15 amino acids. This CDR3 is CASSLTGGEDYGYTF. CDR3 in DNA: TGCGCCAGCAGCCTTACAGGGGGCGAGGACTATGGCTACACCTTC.

The chain recombines TRBV7-9 with TRBJ1-5, with D possibly matching TRBD1 (6 bases). Looked up from germline, CDR1 is SEHNR and CDR2 is FQNEAQ (reference sequence). There are 15 residues in the CDR3. V lost 3 bases to trimming and J lost 4 bases, with 13 bases between them. In DNA form, the CDR3 reads TGTGCCAGCAGCTTGTCAACAGGGTATAATCAGCCCCAGCATTTT. It codes for CASSLSTGYNQPQHF.

This chain connects TRBV5-4 to TRBJ2-1; tentative D call: TRBD2 (5 bases). V was pared by 4 bases and J by 8 bases, with 19 bases between. CDR1 and CDR2 (germline): SGHNT, YYREEE (reference sequence). The CDR3 runs to 15 residues. The CDR3 sequence is CASSLMGSASDEQFF. The CDR3 region has the DNA TGTGCCAGCAGCCTCATGGGGAGCGCAAGCGATGAGCAGTTCTTC.

CDR3 in amino acids: CASSRTGLDTQYF. The CDR3 nucleotides read TGTGCCAGCAGCAGGACAGGGTTGGATACGCAGTATTTT. This rearrangement joins TRBV11-3 to TRBJ2-3; the match to TRBD1 covers 8 bases. Germline CDR1 reads SGHNT; CDR2 reads YENEEA. V was pared by 5 bases and J by 6 bases, with 4 bases of the junction left unmatched. The CDR3 is 13 amino acids.

The J gene is TRBJ2-1, the V gene TRBV25-1; 9 positions match TRBD1. V dropped 5 bases and J dropped 4; count of bases not matched to a gene: 6. The CDR3 is made up of 15 amino acids. Germline-derived CDR1 and CDR2 are MGHDK and SYGVNS. The CDR3 protein is CASSPRGTGYNEQFF. DNA of the CDR3: TGTGCCAGCAGTCCAAGGGGGACAGGGTACAATGAGCAGTTCTTC.

The J gene is TRBJ2-6, the V gene TRBV6-5; perhaps TRBD1 as D (5 bases). Germline lookup yields CDR1 MNHEY and CDR2 SVGAGI. The V end was cut by 0 bases, the J end by 2 bases, with 8 bases between. CDR3 length equals 16 residues. The chain's CDR3 is CASSYSGVPGANVLTF. The CDR3 nucleotides are TGTGCCAGCAGTTACTCAGGGGTTCCTGGGGCCAACGTCCTGACTTTC.

The V call is TRBV7-2, the J call TRBJ2-3, with 10 bases lining up with TRBD1. The V gene's germline CDR1 is SGHTA and CDR2 FQGNSA. This CDR3 region has 15 residues. V lost 6 bases and J lost 4; bases outside the gene matches: 7. CDR3 in DNA: TGTGCCAGCAGGAAATGGACAGGGGGAGCAGATACGCAGTATTTT. Translated, it gives CASRKWTGGADTQYF.

The gene calls are TRBV4-3 and TRBJ2-3, with 7 bases fitting TRBD1. Germline CDR1 LGHNA, CDR2 YSLEER. The CDR3 has 15 amino acids. Unmatched junction bases numbered 6, after V lost 1 base and J lost 5 bases. This CDR3 is CASSQATGSGDTQYF. In DNA, the CDR3 is TGCGCCAGCAGCCAAGCGACAGGGTCGGGAGATACGCAGTATTTT.

The CDR3, as DNA: TGTGCCAGTAGTATTACCCAGGGAGGTAATTCACCCCTCCACTTT. Translation gives CASSITQGGNSPLHF. This chain uses TRBV19 with TRBJ1-6; a weak D match, TRBD1 (5 bases). This CDR3 comprises 15 residues. Germline CDR1 LNHDA, CDR2 SQIVND (reference sequence). Trimming took 3 bases from V and 6 from J, leaving 12 bases between them. Complete variable domain (other parts from reference TRBV19 and TRBJ1-6): DGGITQSPKYLFRKEGQNVTLSCEQNLNHDAMYWYRQDPGQGLRLIYYSQIVNDFQKGDIAEGYSVSREKKESFPLTVTSAQKNPTAFYLCASSITQGGNSPLHFGNGTRLTVT.

This chain connects TRBV9 to TRBJ1-2; maybe TRBD1 (6 bases). The CDR3 consists of 16 residues. Trimming removed 4 bases at V and 5 bases at J, with 21 bases between. Germline V lookup: CDR1 SGDLS, CDR2 YYNGEE. CDR3 amino acids: CASSPRSGAGTYGYTF. The CDR3 region has the DNA TGTGCCAGCAGCCCGCGTAGTGGGGCCGGGACATATGGCTACACCTTC.